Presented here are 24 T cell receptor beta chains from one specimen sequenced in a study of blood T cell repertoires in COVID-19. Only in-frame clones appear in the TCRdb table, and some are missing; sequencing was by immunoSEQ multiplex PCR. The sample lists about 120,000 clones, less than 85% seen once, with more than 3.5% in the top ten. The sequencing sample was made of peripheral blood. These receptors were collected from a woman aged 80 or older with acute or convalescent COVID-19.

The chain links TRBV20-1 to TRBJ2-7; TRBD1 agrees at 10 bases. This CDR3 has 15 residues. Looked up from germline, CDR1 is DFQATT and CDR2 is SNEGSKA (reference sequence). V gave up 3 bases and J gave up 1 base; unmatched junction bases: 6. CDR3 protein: CSASLAGQGSYEQYF. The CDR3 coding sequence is TGCAGTGCTAGTTTAGCGGGACAGGGGTCCTACGAGCAGTACTTC.

Written as DNA, the CDR3 is TGTGCCAGCAGTGATCCTAGCGGGGTATTCTTC. Amino acids: CASSDPSGVFF. The chain uses TRBV2 and TRBJ2-1; 9 nucleotides line up with TRBD2. CDR3 length equals 11 residues. CDR1 and CDR2 from the germline V gene are SNHLY and FYNNEI. V gave up 3 bases and J gave up 16 bases; unmatched junction bases: 4.

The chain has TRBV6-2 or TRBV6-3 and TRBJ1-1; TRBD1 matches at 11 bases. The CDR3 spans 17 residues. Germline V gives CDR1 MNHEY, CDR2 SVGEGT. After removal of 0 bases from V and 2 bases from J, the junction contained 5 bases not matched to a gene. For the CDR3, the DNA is TGTGCCAGCAGTTACTCGCGGGACAGGGGGGCCAACACTGAAGCTTTCTTT. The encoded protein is CASSYSRDRGANTEAFF.

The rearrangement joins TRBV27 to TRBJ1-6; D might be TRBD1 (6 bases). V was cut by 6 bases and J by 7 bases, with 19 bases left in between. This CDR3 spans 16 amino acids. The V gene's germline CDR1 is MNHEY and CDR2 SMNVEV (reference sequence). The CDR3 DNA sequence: TGTGCCAGCAGATACCAGGGGAGTCAGTCCAATTCACCCCTCCACTTT. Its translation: CASRYQGSQSNSPLHF.

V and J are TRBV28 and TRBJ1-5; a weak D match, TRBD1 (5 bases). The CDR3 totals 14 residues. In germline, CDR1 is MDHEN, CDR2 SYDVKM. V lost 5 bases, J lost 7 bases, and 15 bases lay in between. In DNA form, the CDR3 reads TGTGCCAGCAGTGGCGACCAGGGTGAGCAGCCCCAGCATTTT. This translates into CASSGDQGEQPQHF.

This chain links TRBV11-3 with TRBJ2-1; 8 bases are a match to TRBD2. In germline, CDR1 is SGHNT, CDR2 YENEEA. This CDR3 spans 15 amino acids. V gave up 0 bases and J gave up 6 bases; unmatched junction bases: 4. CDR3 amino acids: CASSLESGRVNEQFF. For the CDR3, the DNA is TGTGCCAGCAGCTTAGAAAGCGGGAGAGTCAATGAGCAGTTCTTC.

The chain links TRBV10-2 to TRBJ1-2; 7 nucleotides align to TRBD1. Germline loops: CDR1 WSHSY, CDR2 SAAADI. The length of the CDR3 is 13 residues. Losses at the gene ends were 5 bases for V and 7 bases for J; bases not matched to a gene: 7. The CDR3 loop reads CASSPDRDVGYTF. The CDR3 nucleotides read TGCGCCAGCAGTCCTGACAGGGATGTTGGCTACACCTTC.

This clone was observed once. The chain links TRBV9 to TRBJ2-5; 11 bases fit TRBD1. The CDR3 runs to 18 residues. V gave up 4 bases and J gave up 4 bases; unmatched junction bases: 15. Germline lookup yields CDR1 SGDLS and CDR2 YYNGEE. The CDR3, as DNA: TGTGCCAGCAGCATTAGCCCCGGGACAGGGGGAGTAGGAGAGACCCAGTACTTC. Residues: CASSISPGTGGVGETQYF. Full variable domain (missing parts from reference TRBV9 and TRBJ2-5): DSGVTQTPKHLITATGQRVTLRCSPRSGDLSVYWYQQSLDQGLQFLIQYYNGEERAKGNILERFSAQQFPDLHSELNLSSLELGDSALYFCASSISPGTGGVGETQYFGPGTRLLVL.

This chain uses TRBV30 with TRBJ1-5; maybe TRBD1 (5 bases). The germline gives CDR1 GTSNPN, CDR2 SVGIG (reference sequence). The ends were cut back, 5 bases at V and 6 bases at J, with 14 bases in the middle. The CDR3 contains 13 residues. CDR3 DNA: TGTGCCTGGGCCTGGGGGGAGGGTCAGCCCCAGCATTTT. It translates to CAWAWGEGQPQHF.

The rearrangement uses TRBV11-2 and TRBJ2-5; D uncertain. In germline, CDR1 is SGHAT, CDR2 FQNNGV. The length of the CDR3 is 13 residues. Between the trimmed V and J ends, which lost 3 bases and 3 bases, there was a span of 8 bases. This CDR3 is CASSFGREETQYF. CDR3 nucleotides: TGTGCCAGCAGCTTTGGTCGGGAAGAGACCCAGTACTTC.

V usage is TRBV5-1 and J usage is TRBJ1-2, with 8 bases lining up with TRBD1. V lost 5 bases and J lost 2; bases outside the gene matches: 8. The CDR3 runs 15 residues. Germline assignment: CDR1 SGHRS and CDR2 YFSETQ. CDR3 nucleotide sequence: TGCGCCAGCAGAAATCCGGGACAGGCAAACTATGGCTACACCTTC. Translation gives CASRNPGQANYGYTF.

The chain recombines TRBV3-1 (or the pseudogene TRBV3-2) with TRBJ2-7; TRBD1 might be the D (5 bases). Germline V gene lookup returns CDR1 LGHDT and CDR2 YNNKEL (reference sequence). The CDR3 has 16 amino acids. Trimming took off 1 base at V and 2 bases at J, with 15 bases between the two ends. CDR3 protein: CASSQGPPSQAYEQYF. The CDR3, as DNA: TGTGCCAGCAGCCAAGGCCCCCCCTCACAGGCCTACGAGCAGTACTTC.

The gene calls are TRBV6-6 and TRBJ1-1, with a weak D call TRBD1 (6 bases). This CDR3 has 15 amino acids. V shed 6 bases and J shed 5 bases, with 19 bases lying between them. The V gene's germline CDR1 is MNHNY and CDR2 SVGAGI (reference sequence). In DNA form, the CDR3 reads TGTGCCAGCAGCAATCTCCAGGGGCCCCGTACTGAAGCTTTCTTT. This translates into CASSNLQGPRTEAFF.

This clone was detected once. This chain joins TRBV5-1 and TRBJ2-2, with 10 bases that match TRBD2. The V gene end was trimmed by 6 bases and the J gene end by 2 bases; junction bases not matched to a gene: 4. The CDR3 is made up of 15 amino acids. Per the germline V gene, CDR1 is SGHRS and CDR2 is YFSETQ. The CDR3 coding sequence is TGCGCCAGCACTAGCGGGGGCCCAAACACCGGGGAGCTGTTTTTT. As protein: CASTSGGPNTGELFF.

The CDR3 bases are TGTGCCAGCAGCTTAGACAGAAATAGCAATCAGCCCCAGCATTTT. It translates to CASSLDRNSNQPQHF. The rearrangement uses TRBV7-2 and TRBJ1-5; D gene ambiguous. Germline-derived CDR1 and CDR2 are SGHTA and FQGNSA. Trimming pared 1 base from V and 0 bases from J, leaving 7 bases between. This CDR3 is built from 15 residues.

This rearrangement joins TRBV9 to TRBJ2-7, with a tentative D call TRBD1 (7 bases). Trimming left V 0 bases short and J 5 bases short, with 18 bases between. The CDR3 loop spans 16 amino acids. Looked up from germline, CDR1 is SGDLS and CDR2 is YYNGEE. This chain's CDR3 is CASSVGLGGGENEQYF. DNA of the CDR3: TGTGCCAGCAGCGTAGGTCTTGGAGGGGGCGAGAACGAGCAGTACTTC.

In DNA form, the CDR3 reads TGTGCCAGCAGCCAAGACTCGAGGAACTATGGCTACACCTTC. It yields the protein CASSQDSRNYGYTF. The chain links TRBV3-1 (or the pseudogene TRBV3-2) to TRBJ1-2, with unresolved D. Trimming took off 0 bases at V and 2 bases at J, with 7 bases between the two ends. Germline lookup yields CDR1 LGHDT and CDR2 YNNKEL (reference sequence). The CDR3 sequence is 14 residues long.

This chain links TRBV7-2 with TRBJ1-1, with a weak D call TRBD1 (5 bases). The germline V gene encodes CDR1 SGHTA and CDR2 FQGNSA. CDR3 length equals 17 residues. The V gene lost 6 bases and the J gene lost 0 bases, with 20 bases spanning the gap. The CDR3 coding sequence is TGTGCCAGCAGGATGTCGGGGGGTTCCCTAATGAACACTGAAGCTTTCTTT. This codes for CASRMSGGSLMNTEAFF.

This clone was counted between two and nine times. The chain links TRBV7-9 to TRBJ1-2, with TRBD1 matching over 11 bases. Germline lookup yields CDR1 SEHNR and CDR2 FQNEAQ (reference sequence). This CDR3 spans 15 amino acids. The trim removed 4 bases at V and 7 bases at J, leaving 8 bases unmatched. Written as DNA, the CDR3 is TGTGCCAGCAGCTCCGGACAGGGGGCGCGAAGTGGCTACACCTTC. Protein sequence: CASSSGQGARSGYTF.

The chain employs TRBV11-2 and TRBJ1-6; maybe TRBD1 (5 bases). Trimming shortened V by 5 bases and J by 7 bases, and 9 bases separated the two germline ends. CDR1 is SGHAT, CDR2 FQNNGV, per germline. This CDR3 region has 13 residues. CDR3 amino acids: CASSTGGNSPLHF. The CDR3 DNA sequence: TGTGCCAGCAGCACGGGGGGAAATTCACCCCTCCACTTT. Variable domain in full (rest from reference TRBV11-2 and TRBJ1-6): EAGVAQSPRYKIIEKRQSVAFWCNPISGHATLYWYQQILGQGPKLLIQFQNNGVVDDSQLPKDRFSAERLKGVDSTLKIQPAKLEDSAVYLCASSTGGNSPLHFGNGTRLTVT.

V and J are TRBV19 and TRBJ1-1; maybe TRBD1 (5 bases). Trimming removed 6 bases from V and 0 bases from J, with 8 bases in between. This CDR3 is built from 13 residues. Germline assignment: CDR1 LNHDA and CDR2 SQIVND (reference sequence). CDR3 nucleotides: TGTGCCAGTAGGACAGTCGTGAACACTGAAGCTTTCTTT. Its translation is CASRTVVNTEAFF. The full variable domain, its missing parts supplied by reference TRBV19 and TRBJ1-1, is DGGITQSPKYLFRKEGQNVTLSCEQNLNHDAMYWYRQDPGQGLRLIYYSQIVNDFQKGDIAEGYSVSREKKESFPLTVTSAQKNPTAFYLCASRTVVNTEAFFGQGTRLTVV.

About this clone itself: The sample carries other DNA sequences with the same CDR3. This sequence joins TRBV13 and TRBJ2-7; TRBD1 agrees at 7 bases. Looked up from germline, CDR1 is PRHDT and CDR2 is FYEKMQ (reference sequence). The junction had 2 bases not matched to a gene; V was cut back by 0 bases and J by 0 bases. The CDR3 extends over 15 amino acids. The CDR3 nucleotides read TGTGCCAGCAGCTTAGGATCAGGGGGCTCCTACGAGCAGTACTTC. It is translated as CASSLGSGGSYEQYF. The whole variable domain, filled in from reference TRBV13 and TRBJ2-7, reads AAGVIQSPRHLIKEKRETATLKCYPIPRHDTVYWYQQGPGQDPQFLISFYEKMQSDKGSIPDRFSAQQFSDYHSELNMSSLELGDSALYFCASSLGSGGSYEQYFGPGTRLTVT.

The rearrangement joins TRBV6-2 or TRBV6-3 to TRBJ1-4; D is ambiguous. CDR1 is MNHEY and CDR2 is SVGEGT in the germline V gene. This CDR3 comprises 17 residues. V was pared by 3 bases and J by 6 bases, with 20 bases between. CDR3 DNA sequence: TGTGCCAGCAGTTATGCACTAGGTTGGAGAAAGGATGAAAAACTGTTTTTT. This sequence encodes CASSYALGWRKDEKLFF.

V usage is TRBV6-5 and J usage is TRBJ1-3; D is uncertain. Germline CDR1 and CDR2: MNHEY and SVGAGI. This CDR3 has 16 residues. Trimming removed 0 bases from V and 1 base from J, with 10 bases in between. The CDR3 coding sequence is TGTGCCAGCAGTTACTCATTGGGAGGGTCTGGAAACACCATATATTTT. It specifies CASSYSLGGSGNTIYF.